These 32 T cell receptor beta chains were sequenced from one sample in a study of regulatory T cells in long-lasting Graves disease. Specified time point: persistent/refractory GD, antithyroid drugs over 5 years with positive TRAb. RNA isolated from PBMCs was used to make the TCR library. Arm-PCR of CDR3 regions and iRepertoire HTBI primers were the basis on which TCR beta libraries were built. TCRdb re-called the multiplex PCR reads through MiXCR, storing one row per CDR3 protein. The sample contains more than 300,000 distinct CDR3 sequences, 15% to 20% of which appear only once. Sample: peripheral blood mononuclear cells (PBMCs), taken when the disease was refractory, from a patient treated with antithyroid drugs. Source of these receptors: a female donor with Graves disease.

This clonotype appeared a few times. The rearrangement links TRBV18 to TRBJ1-5; D unclear. Trimming took 2 bases from V and 0 from J, leaving 5 bases between them. The CDR3 has 14 residues. CDR1 is KGHSH, CDR2 LQKENI, per germline. The CDR3 DNA reads as TGTGCCAGCTCACCAGGCCCTAGCAATCAGCCCCAGCATTTT. Translating gives CASSPGPSNQPQHF.

The chain couples TRBV9 to TRBJ1-3, with TRBD1 as a possible D gene (5 bases). The CDR3 runs 16 residues. Trimming removed 4 bases from V and 0 bases from J, with 14 bases in between. Germline V gene data show CDR1 as SGDLS and CDR2 as YYNGEE. The CDR3 loop reads CASSLAVDISGNTIYF. CDR3 nucleotide sequence: TGTGCCAGCAGCTTAGCGGTGGACATCTCTGGAAACACCATATATTTT.

This clonotype appeared many times. V and J are TRBV28 and TRBJ1-1; possible D gene TRBD1, 5 bases. V dropped 3 bases and J dropped 0 bases, with 11 bases sitting between them. The CDR3 has 15 residues. Germline V gene lookup returns CDR1 MDHEN and CDR2 SYDVKM. CDR3 bases: TGTGCCAGCAGTTTCACGGGGCGGCTGAACACTGAAGCTTTCTTT. Its protein is CASSFTGRLNTEAFF.

The V call is TRBV13, the J call TRBJ2-7; no definite D call. Per the germline V gene, CDR1 is PRHDT and CDR2 is FYEKMQ (reference sequence). CDR3 size: 14 residues. Trimming left V 4 bases short and J 0 bases short, with 10 bases between. The CDR3 protein is CASSSYLSSYEQYF. The CDR3 DNA sequence: TGTGCCAGCAGCTCCTACTTGAGCTCCTACGAGCAGTACTTC.

This clonotype was counted many times. The chain recombines TRBV7-2 with TRBJ1-1; 7 bases map to TRBD1. This CDR3 contains 15 residues. The trim removed 3 bases at V and 1 base at J, leaving 5 bases unmatched. Germline-derived CDR1 and CDR2 are SGHTA and FQGNSA. CDR3 nucleotides: TGTGCCAGCAGCTTTCAGGGGGTCCGGAACACTGAAGCTTTCTTT. Translating gives CASSFQGVRNTEAFF.

This clonotype appeared many times. The J gene is TRBJ1-2, the V gene TRBV28; a possible D gene is TRBD1 (6 bases). In germline, CDR1 is MDHEN, CDR2 SYDVKM. This CDR3 comprises 15 residues. Trimming took off 6 bases at V and 4 bases at J, with 18 bases between the two ends. This CDR3 reads CASRGLDRLGYGYTF. CDR3 DNA sequence: TGTGCCAGCAGGGGTCTCGACAGGCTCGGCTATGGCTACACCTTC.

The CDR3 region has the DNA TGTGCCAGCAGCTTAGTTGGAGAAAACATTCAGTACTTC. Translating gives CASSLVGENIQYF. The J gene is TRBJ2-4, the V gene TRBV11-2; no clear D gene. The ends were cut back, 1 base at V and 5 bases at J, with 6 bases in the middle. CDR1 and CDR2 (germline): SGHAT, FQNNGV. CDR3 size: 13 residues.

This clonotype was seen ten or more times. The chain combines TRBV11-2 with TRBJ2-7, with 9 positions matching TRBD1. The V segment lost 3 bases and the J segment 6 bases; nucleotides outside the gene matches: 6. The CDR3 is 14 amino acids. Germline CDR1 SGHAT, CDR2 FQNNGV. CDR3 DNA sequence: TGTGCCAGCAGCTTCGGGACAGGGAGTGTCGAGCAGTACTTC. As protein: CASSFGTGSVEQYF. The variable domain in full, completed from reference TRBV11-2 and TRBJ2-7, reads EAGVAQSPRYKIIEKRQSVAFWCNPISGHATLYWYQQILGQGPKLLIQFQNNGVVDDSQLPKDRFSAERLKGVDSTLKIQPAKLEDSAVYLCASSFGTGSVEQYFGPGTRLTVT.

This rearrangement joins TRBV10-3 to TRBJ1-3; 9 positions agree with TRBD1. V was clipped by 3 bases and J by 2 bases; unmatched bases: 2. The CDR3 sequence is 15 residues long. Germline loops: CDR1 ENHRY, CDR2 SYGVKD. The CDR3 region has the DNA TGTGCCATCAGTGACCGGGACAGGGCTGGAAACACCATATATTTT. This gives the protein CAISDRDRAGNTIYF.

This clonotype occurred once. The rearrangement links TRBV9 to TRBJ1-3; weak D call: TRBD1 (6 bases). Germline-derived CDR1 and CDR2 are SGDLS and YYNGEE. V dropped 0 bases and J dropped 0 bases, with 10 bases sitting between them. CDR3 size: 16 residues. DNA of the CDR3: TGTGCCAGCAGCGTAGGGGACACAAGCTCTGGAAACACCATATATTTT. This codes for CASSVGDTSSGNTIYF.

This CDR3 is CASSPTLAGGRNEQYF. In DNA, the CDR3 is TGTGCCAGCTCACCAACTCTAGCGGGGGGTAGGAACGAGCAGTACTTC. The J gene is TRBJ2-7, the V gene TRBV18; 11 nucleotides align to TRBD2. Per germline, CDR1 KGHSH and CDR2 LQKENI. V gave up 2 bases and J gave up 5 bases; unmatched junction bases: 8. The CDR3 sequence is 16 residues long.

This clonotype was found a few times. The V and J genes are TRBV10-3 and TRBJ2-7, with 8 bases matching TRBD1. The germline V gene encodes CDR1 ENHRY and CDR2 SYGVKD. Germline trimming cut 10 bases from V and 0 bases from J; bases unmatched to any gene: 2. There are 12 residues in the CDR3. The CDR3 protein is CATQGASYEQYF. The CDR3 DNA follows: TGTGCCACTCAGGGGGCCTCCTACGAGCAGTACTTC.

The chain recombines TRBV20-1 with TRBJ2-7; D perhaps matches TRBD1 (5 bases). V was clipped by 2 bases and J by 4 bases, with 18 bases between them. The CDR3 runs 15 residues. Germline CDR1 is DFQATT and CDR2 is SNEGSKA (reference sequence). The CDR3 DNA is TGCAGTGCTAGACGACCCTCAGGGCTACTGTACGAGCAGTACTTC. Protein sequence: CSARRPSGLLYEQYF.

The sample holds many counts of this clonotype. The chain joins TRBV6-2 or TRBV6-3 to TRBJ1-6, with D perhaps TRBD1 (6 bases). This CDR3 is built from 12 residues. The ends were cut back, 7 bases at V and 14 bases at J, with 15 bases in the middle. The germline V gene has CDR1 MNHEY and CDR2 SVGEGT. The CDR3: CASKGGGRTLHF. For the CDR3, the DNA is TGTGCCAGCAAAGGAGGGGGAAGGACCCTCCACTTT.

Comments on this clonotype: It may be a read error: a sequence one base away is much more abundant. The chain links TRBV6-1 to TRBJ1-1; 11 positions agree with TRBD1. The V gene's germline CDR1 is MNHNS and CDR2 SASEGT. The CDR3 is 12 residues long. The junction had 5 bases not matched to a gene; V was cut back by 11 bases and J by 6 bases. Here the CDR3 reads CALGQGGSEAFF. CDR3 nucleotide sequence: TGTGCCTTGGGACAGGGGGGGTCTGAAGCTTTCTTT.

This clonotype was detected a few times. The V and J genes are TRBV10-3 and TRBJ1-4; D ambiguous. CDR1 and CDR2 (germline): ENHRY, SYGVKD. The V gene lost 3 bases and the J gene lost 7 bases, with 12 bases spanning the gap. CDR3 length: 14 amino acids. The chain's CDR3 is CAISEQQYLEKLFF. CDR3 bases: TGTGCCATCAGTGAACAGCAATACCTTGAAAAACTGTTTTTT.

The chain combines TRBV20-1 with TRBJ1-1; 7 bases map to TRBD1. Trimming at V came to 7 bases and at J to 1 base, leaving 9 bases not matched to a gene. There are 14 residues in the CDR3. Germline CDR1 is DFQATT and CDR2 is SNEGSKA (reference sequence). The CDR3 nucleotides read TGCAGTGTTAGGACAGGCCGCAAGAACACTGAAGCTTTCTTT. It is translated as CSVRTGRKNTEAFF.

The rearrangement links TRBV10-3 to TRBJ1-2; D is unresolved. This CDR3 is 15 amino acids long. Germline assignment: CDR1 ENHRY and CDR2 SYGVKD. V shed 1 base and J shed 8 bases, with 17 bases lying between them. CDR3 protein: CAISELEVHPRGYTF. CDR3 nucleotide sequence: TGTGCCATCAGTGAGTTGGAGGTCCATCCGAGGGGCTACACCTTC.

The rearrangement joins TRBV2 to TRBJ2-3; 8 bases match TRBD2. Germline V CDR1 and CDR2: SNHLY, FYNNEI. The trim removed 4 bases at V and 2 bases at J, leaving 2 bases unmatched. The CDR3 totals 14 residues. The CDR3 DNA reads TGTGCCAGCAGTGCGACTAGCGCCACAGATACGCAGTATTTT. Protein sequence: CASSATSATDTQYF.

This clonotype was recorded a few times. The genes are TRBV9 and TRBJ2-2, with 7 bases lining up with TRBD1. With V trimmed by 3 bases and J by 4 bases, 6 bases remained unmatched. The CDR3 runs to 15 residues. Germline-derived CDR1 and CDR2 are SGDLS and YYNGEE. The CDR3 DNA is TGTGCCAGCAGCGCCGGGGACAGTATCACCGGGGAGCTGTTTTTT. It is translated as CASSAGDSITGELFF.

This clonotype showed up just a few times. The rearrangement uses TRBV14 and TRBJ2-2, with D perhaps matching TRBD1 or TRBD2 (5 bases each). The CDR3 loop spans 14 amino acids. With 2 bases removed from V and 4 bases from J, the gap between germline ends came to 8 bases. Per the germline V gene, CDR1 is SGHDN and CDR2 is FVKESK. CDR3: CASSQLRGTGELFF. CDR3 nucleotide sequence: TGTGCCAGCAGCCAACTGAGGGGCACCGGGGAGCTGTTTTTT.

The chain has TRBV11-2 and TRBJ2-4; D gene uncertain. Trimming stripped 4 bases from V and 0 bases from J, with 19 bases between. Germline values: CDR1 SGHAT, CDR2 FQNNGV. CDR3 size: 18 residues. The CDR3 region has the DNA TGTGCCAGCAGCTACCTTCGGGCCCCGAAGGGAGCCAAAAACATTCAGTACTTC. Translation gives CASSYLRAPKGAKNIQYF.

This clonotype appeared many times. The rearrangement joins TRBV12-3 or TRBV12-4 to TRBJ2-5; D is unclear. Trimming took off 8 bases at V and 0 bases at J, with 13 bases between the two ends. This CDR3 spans 14 amino acids. The CDR3 nucleotides are TGTGCCAGCGGGTGGCGGACCCACCAAGAGACCCAGTACTTC. Encoded protein: CASGWRTHQETQYF.

The sample holds many counts of this clonotype. This chain uses TRBV29-1 with TRBJ1-1, with TRBD1 identical over 9 bases. This CDR3 comprises 15 residues. The V gene end was trimmed by 7 bases and the J gene end by 4 bases; junction bases not matched to a gene: 13. The V gene's germline CDR1 is SQVTM and CDR2 ANQGSEA. CDR3 sequence: CSAEADRGSGTEAFF. The CDR3 bases are TGCAGCGCCGAGGCGGACAGGGGATCGGGCACTGAAGCTTTCTTT.

The chain links TRBV30 to TRBJ1-6; no clear D. This CDR3 comprises 15 residues. Germline CDR1 is GTSNPN and CDR2 is SVGIG (reference sequence). Between the trimmed V and J ends, which lost 5 bases and 0 bases, there was a span of 11 bases. CDR3 sequence (DNA): TGTGCCTGGGTACCTGCGAGCTCCTATAATTCACCCCTCCACTTT. Its protein is CAWVPASSYNSPLHF.

This clonotype was counted ten times or more. The chain couples TRBV12-3 or TRBV12-4 to TRBJ2-7, with D unresolved. The CDR3 spans 16 residues. The V end was cut by 0 bases, the J end by 6 bases, with 18 bases between. The CDR3 loop reads CASSLALGRVASEQYF. CDR3 coding DNA: TGTGCCAGCAGTTTAGCCCTTGGACGGGTCGCCTCCGAGCAGTACTTC.

The table lists this clonotype with many counts. The chain is built from TRBV7-8 and TRBJ2-5; 7 bases line up with TRBD1. Trimming cost V 3 bases and J 3 bases; bases outside gene matches: 10. Germline CDR1 SGHVS, CDR2 FQNEAQ. The CDR3 is made up of 16 amino acids. For the CDR3, the DNA is TGTGCCAGCAGCTTGTTTCGAACAGGGGAGAAAGAGACCCAGTACTTC. As protein: CASSLFRTGEKETQYF.

This clonotype was detected ten times or more. The chain combines TRBV11-2 with TRBJ1-5, with D maybe TRBD1 (5 bases). The germline V gene encodes CDR1 SGHAT and CDR2 FQNNGV. V lost 5 bases, J lost 3 bases, and 8 bases lay in between. This CDR3 has 13 amino acids. The CDR3: CASSTGYNQPQHF. The CDR3 coding sequence is TGTGCCAGCAGCACAGGTTACAATCAGCCCCAGCATTTT.

This clonotype occurred many times. The V call is TRBV20-1, the J call TRBJ1-5; unclear D gene. V gave up 3 bases and J gave up 4 bases, with 10 bases separating them. Germline CDR1 DFQATT, CDR2 SNEGSKA (reference sequence). This CDR3 region has 13 residues. CDR3 nucleotides: TGCAGTGCTAGTGTTCTTCCTAATCAGCCCCAGCATTTT. Translating it yields CSASVLPNQPQHF.

CDR3 sequence reads: CASSSGQNTDTQYF. CDR3 bases: TGTGCCAGCAGTTCGGGACAGAACACAGATACGCAGTATTTT. The V call is TRBV28, the J call TRBJ2-3; 7 bases are a match to TRBD1. This CDR3 is built from 14 residues. Germline lookup yields CDR1 MDHEN and CDR2 SYDVKM. The V and J ends lost 4 bases and 2 bases, in that order; junction bases with no gene match: 3.

This rearrangement joins TRBV11-2 to TRBJ2-2; no firm D call. Germline V gene lookup returns CDR1 SGHAT and CDR2 FQNNGV. Trimming pared 5 bases from V and 6 bases from J, leaving 10 bases between. The CDR3 is made up of 13 amino acids. The CDR3 loop is CASSPPGPGELFF. The DNA for the CDR3 is TGTGCCAGCAGCCCCCCGGGCCCCGGGGAGCTGTTTTTT.

This clonotype was counted only a few times. This chain uses TRBV7-9 with TRBJ1-2; D is uncertain. CDR3 size: 13 residues. Trimming pared 5 bases from V and 5 bases from J, leaving 12 bases between. Germline V gene sequence: CDR1 SEHNR, CDR2 FQNEAQ (reference sequence). The DNA for the CDR3 is TGTGCCAGCAGCGCCGAGGTTGCTTATGGCTACACCTTC. Its protein is CASSAEVAYGYTF.